This T cell receptor (beta chain) was identified during a study of T cell changes during pregnancy in multiple sclerosis. This table comes from immunoSEQ multiplex PCR, and its TCRdb copy is limited to in-frame clones, with some not included. Of fewer than 90,000 clones listed, 85% to 95% are singletons. The sequences come from peripheral blood, collected in the third trimester of pregnancy. The receptor was derived from a female donor with multiple sclerosis, enrolled in a pregnancy study.

DNA for the CDR3: TGTGCCAGTACTAACTATAGGGGGCTGAGCAATCAGCCCCAGCATTTT. Translating it yields CASTNYRGLSNQPQHF. The chain links TRBV19 to TRBJ1-5; 7 bases align to TRBD1. The V segment lost 7 bases and the J segment 1 base; nucleotides outside the gene matches: 10. Germline CDR1 LNHDA, CDR2 SQIVND (reference sequence). The CDR3 is 16 residues long.